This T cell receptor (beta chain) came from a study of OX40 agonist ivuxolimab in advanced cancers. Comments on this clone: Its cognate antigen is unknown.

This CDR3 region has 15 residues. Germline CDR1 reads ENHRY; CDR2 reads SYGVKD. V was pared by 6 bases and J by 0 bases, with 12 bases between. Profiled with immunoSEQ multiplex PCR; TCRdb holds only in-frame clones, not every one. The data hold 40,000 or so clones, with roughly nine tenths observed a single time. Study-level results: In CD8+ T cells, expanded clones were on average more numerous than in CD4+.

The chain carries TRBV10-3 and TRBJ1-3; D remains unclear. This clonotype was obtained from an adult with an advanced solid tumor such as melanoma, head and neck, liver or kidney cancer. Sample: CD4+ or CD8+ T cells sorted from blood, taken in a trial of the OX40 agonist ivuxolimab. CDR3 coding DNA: TGTGCCATCAGCGCAAGGACCCACTCTGGAAACACCATATATTTT. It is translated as CAISARTHSGNTIYF.